This TCR beta chain was sequenced in a study of siplizumab effects on memory and regulatory T cells. Comment on this clone: Its matching antigen is unknown.

The CDR3 length is 15 residues. The germline gives CDR1 LNHNV, CDR2 YYDKDF (reference sequence). With 3 bases clipped from V and 7 bases from J, the junction kept 11 bases outside the gene matches. Study-wide findings and caveats: Among sequences traceable to unstimulated CD4+ memory cells, alloreactive ones were significantly reduced by siplizumab.

Data came from immunoSEQ multiplex PCR; TCRdb stores just in-frame clones and leaves some out. The sample lists over 70,000 clones, 80% to 90% seen once, with about 15% in the top ten. V is TRBV15 and J is TRBJ1-1; 7 nucleotides line up with TRBD1. Source material: CD4+ T cells sorted from blood. The receptor comes from a human donor in good health. This CDR3 reads CATSSKWNRDSEAFF. CDR3 in DNA: TGTGCCACCAGCAGCAAGTGGAACCGGGACAGTGAAGCTTTCTTT.